The rows below give T cell receptor beta chains drawn from one sample of a study of regulatory T cells in long-lasting Graves disease. Via MiXCR, TCRdb re-called the multiplex PCR reads, giving one row per CDR3 protein. The sample holds about 520,000 distinct CDR3 sequences, about 11% seen once. This sample also belongs to another study, concerning T cells in Graves' hyperthyroidism and ophthalmopathy.

Here the sequenced sample was peripheral blood mononuclear cells (PBMCs), taken at new diagnosis, from a patient treated with antithyroid drugs. The receptors stem from a woman aged 25-40 years with Graves disease. CDR3s include the opening cysteine and the closing phenylalanine or tryptophan. A D gene is named only where the DNA matches it firmly. For some rows the clone size is stated as once, few or many, or as a class when expanded; others skip it.

cdr3_length	v_call	d_call	j_call	clone_size	cdr3_aa	cdr3_nt
14	TRBV6-1	TRBD1	TRBJ1-5	-	CASSTDRGHQPQHF	TGTGCCAGCAGCACGGACAGGGGGCATCAGCCCCAGCATTTT
16	TRBV28	-	TRBJ2-7	-	CASSLSGTSTAYEQYF	TGTGCCAGCAGTCTATCCGGGACATCTACAGCCTACGAGCAGTACTTC
13	TRBV20-1	-	TRBJ1-2	few	CSASLDGPGGYTF	TGCAGTGCTAGCCTCGACGGGCCGGGCGGCTACACCTTC
20	TRBV10-2	TRBD2	TRBJ2-7	many	CASSLAILRGGRARSYEQYF	TGCGCCAGCAGTCTGGCAATTTTGAGGGGCGGGAGGGCCAGATCCTACGAGCAGTACTTC
16	TRBV3-1	-	TRBJ2-7	few	CASSQDGGTHLYEQYF	TGTGCCAGCAGCCAAGATGGGGGTACCCACCTCTACGAGCAGTACTTC
16	TRBV2	-	TRBJ2-1	many	CASTLGFSPDLGEQFF	TGTGCCAGCACCCTAGGTTTTTCCCCCGATCTCGGTGAGCAGTTCTTC
19	TRBV7-8	-	TRBJ2-6	many	CASSVALTSYTEGANVLTF	TGTGCCAGCAGCGTAGCCCTAACTAGCTATACGGAAGGGGCCAACGTCCTGACTTTC
14	TRBV19	-	TRBJ1-1	many	CASRPTGLDTEAFF	TGTGCCAGTAGGCCTACAGGGCTGGATACTGAAGCTTTCTTT
15	TRBV29-1	TRBD2	TRBJ2-1	many	CSVRPTSGSNNEQFF	TGCAGCGTTCGCCCCACTAGCGGGAGTAACAATGAGCAGTTCTTC
14	TRBV11-2	TRBD1	TRBJ2-5	many	CASSSIQGRETQYF	TGTGCCAGCAGCTCAATACAGGGGAGAGAGACCCAGTACTTC
13	TRBV30	-	TRBJ1-1	many	CAWSFNFDTEAFF	TGTGCCTGGAGTTTCAATTTTGACACTGAAGCTTTCTTT
14	TRBV10-3	-	TRBJ2-7	many	CAISPFSGLYEQYF	TGTGCCATCAGCCCTTTTTCGGGCCTCTACGAGCAGTACTTC
13	TRBV7-9	-	TRBJ1-2	many	CASSLQANYGYTF	TGTGCCAGCAGCTTACAAGCTAACTATGGCTACACCTTC
17	TRBV6-2/TRBV6-3	-	TRBJ1-6	-	CASSYREFSRGNSPLHF	TGTGCCAGCAGTTACCGGGAGTTCTCTAGGGGGAATTCACCCCTCCACTTT
14	TRBV18	TRBD2	TRBJ2-3	many	CASSPFGLVDTQYF	TGTGCCAGCTCACCATTCGGACTAGTAGATACGCAGTATTTT
11	TRBV29-1	-	TRBJ2-7	many	CSVDSSYEQYF	TGCAGCGTTGATAGCTCCTACGAGCAGTACTTC
12	TRBV11-3	TRBD1	TRBJ2-7	many	CASSSGQGEQYF	TGTGCCAGCAGCTCGGGACAGGGCGAGCAGTACTTC
19	TRBV11-3	TRBD2	TRBJ2-1	few	CASSPGTSGRAVSYNEQFF	TGTGCCAGCAGCCCAGGGACTAGCGGGAGGGCCGTTTCCTACAATGAGCAGTTCTTC
14	TRBV28	TRBD2	TRBJ2-3	many	CASSLYSGRGTQYF	TGTGCCAGCAGTTTATATAGCGGGAGAGGTACGCAGTATTTT
17	TRBV5-5	TRBD2	TRBJ2-5	many	CASSLDGLAGGRGTQYF	TGTGCCAGCAGCTTGGACGGACTAGCGGGGGGGAGGGGGACCCAGTACTTC
13	TRBV19	TRBD1	TRBJ2-1	-	CASSPGQGAKQFF	TGTGCCAGTAGTCCAGGACAGGGGGCTAAGCAGTTCTTC
14	TRBV5-5	-	TRBJ1-2	many	CASSLAPGHYGYTF	TGTGCCAGCAGCTTGGCCCCGGGCCACTATGGCTACACCTTC
15	TRBV11-3	TRBD1	TRBJ2-1	-	CASSQEWDRYNEQFF	TGTGCCAGCAGCCAAGAGTGGGACAGGTACAATGAGCAGTTCTTC
15	TRBV19	-	TRBJ1-5	-	CASSMRTALNQPQHF	TGTGCCAGTAGTATGAGAACAGCCCTCAATCAGCCCCAGCATTTT
14	TRBV7-9	TRBD2	TRBJ2-7	many	CASSREAGVDEQYF	TGTGCCAGCAGCCGTGAAGCGGGAGTGGACGAGCAGTACTTC
15	TRBV12-3/TRBV12-4	-	TRBJ2-1	many	CASTLGRTGPNEQFF	TGTGCCAGCACCCTAGGTCGGACTGGACCCAATGAGCAGTTCTTC
15	TRBV20-1	TRBD2	TRBJ2-3	many	CSARGGAGGTDTQYF	TGCAGTGCTAGGGGGGGAGCGGGAGGCACAGATACGCAGTATTTT
14	TRBV11-3	TRBD1	TRBJ2-2	few	CASSQTGVPGELFF	TGTGCCAGCAGCCAGACAGGGGTCCCCGGGGAGCTGTTCTTT
15	TRBV20-1	-	TRBJ2-7	many	CSARQSSAGYYEQYF	TGCAGTGCTAGGCAGTCGTCGGCCGGCTACTACGAGCAGTACTTC
15	TRBV11-3	-	TRBJ2-1	many	CASSPSPGSYNEQFF	TGTGCCAGCAGCCCTAGTCCGGGTTCCTACAATGAGCAGTTCTTC
13	TRBV11-3	-	TRBJ2-7	many	CASNEGSREEQYF	TGTGCCAGCAATGAGGGGTCCCGGGAAGAGCAGTACTTC
13	TRBV14	-	TRBJ2-3	-	CASSQPGTDTQYF	TGTGCCAGCAGCCAGCCAGGCACAGATACGCAGTATTTT
16	TRBV4-3	TRBD2	TRBJ2-1	many	CASSQDSAGVYNEQFF	TGCGCCAGCAGCCAAGATAGTGCGGGAGTCTACAATGAGCAGTTCTTC
15	TRBV20-1	TRBD1	TRBJ1-6	-	CSARGTGGADSPLHF	TGCAGTGCTAGAGGGACAGGGGGTGCTGATTCACCCCTCCACTTT
15	TRBV28	-	TRBJ1-5	-	CASSFGTGKYQPQHF	TGTGCCAGCAGTTTCGGTACAGGGAAGTATCAGCCCCAGCATTTT
13	TRBV28	-	TRBJ2-3	many	CASSSSFLDTQYF	TGTGCCAGCAGTTCTTCTTTTTTAGATACGCAGTATTTT
15	TRBV7-2	-	TRBJ1-1	-	CASSLRPGAGAEAFF	TGTGCCAGCAGCTTACGTCCGGGGGCAGGGGCTGAAGCTTTCTTT
11	TRBV7-9	-	TRBJ1-2	many	CASSLQYGYTF	TGTGCCAGCAGCTTACAGTATGGCTACACCTTC
11	TRBV30	TRBD1	TRBJ2-1	many	CAWSVGTVSFF	TGTGCCTGGAGTGTCGGGACAGTAAGCTTCTTC
12	TRBV6-1	-	TRBJ1-5	many	CASSEISSPQHF	TGTGCCAGCAGTGAAATCAGTTCGCCCCAGCATTTT
15	TRBV11-1	TRBD1	TRBJ2-2	many	CASSLRTGSTGELFF	TGTGCCAGCAGCTTAAGGACAGGCTCCACCGGGGAGCTGTTTTTT
12	TRBV28	-	TRBJ1-1	many	CASSSVDTEAFF	TGTGCCAGCAGTTCCGTGGACACTGAAGCTTTCTTT
16	TRBV5-1	TRBD2	TRBJ2-3	-	CASSLVGLVGTDTQYF	TGCGCCAGCAGCTTGGTGGGACTAGTCGGCACAGATACGCAGTATTTT
15	TRBV9	TRBD1	TRBJ1-1	-	CASSDTGARGTEAFF	TGTGCCAGCAGCGATACAGGGGCCCGGGGCACTGAAGCTTTCTTT
16	TRBV7-8	TRBD2	TRBJ2-3	many	CASSPFGSGTSDTQYF	TGTGCCAGCAGCCCCTTCGGAAGCGGGACCTCAGATACGCAGTATTTT
14	TRBV13	-	TRBJ1-2	once	CASSLSRGLYGYTF	TGTGCCAGCAGCTTATCGCGGGGCCTCTATGGCTACACCTTC
15	TRBV4-3	TRBD2	TRBJ2-1	few	CASSPHAGGPNERFF	TGCGCCAGCAGCCCACACGCGGGAGGGCCCAATGAGCGGTTCTTC
15	TRBV19	TRBD1	TRBJ1-2	many	CASTPVRDRGFGYTF	TGTGCCAGTACCCCTGTTCGGGACAGGGGGTTTGGCTACACCTTC
13	TRBV20-1	-	TRBJ1-1	few	CSARPSPRTEAFF	TGCAGTGCTAGACCCTCGCCGCGCACTGAAGCTTTCTTT
15	TRBV18	TRBD1	TRBJ2-7	many	CASSLTGDESYEQYF	TGTGCCAGCTCATTGACAGGGGACGAATCCTACGAGCAGTACTTC
18	TRBV6-5	TRBD2	TRBJ2-1	-	CASSYSGLAGGYRNEQFF	TGTGCCAGCAGTTACTCTGGACTAGCGGGAGGGTATAGAAATGAGCAGTTCTTC
13	TRBV28	-	TRBJ1-2	many	CASSLRPNYGYTF	TGTGCCAGCAGTTTACGTCCTAACTATGGCTACACCTTC
14	TRBV15	TRBD2	TRBJ2-7	many	CATSSGTRSYEQYF	TGTGCCACCAGCTCCGGGACTAGATCCTACGAGCAGTACTTC
15	TRBV12-3/TRBV12-4	-	TRBJ2-3	many	CASSPGGALTDTQYF	TGTGCCAGCAGCCCGGGCGGGGCCCTCACAGATACGCAGTATTTT
14	TRBV18	-	TRBJ1-1	few	CASSPAGVRTEAFF	TGTGCCAGCTCACCGGCAGGGGTTCGGACTGAAGCTTTCTTT